These 16 T cell receptor beta chains originate from one sample sequenced in a study of blood T cell repertoires in COVID-19. Method: immunoSEQ multiplex PCR; TCRdb's copy keeps in-frame clones and lacks some. The table has 250,000 to 350,000 clones, roughly 86% seen once; the top ten hold 8.9%. The sequenced material came from PBMCs or T cells enriched from blood (not recorded which). The source is a woman under 30 who had recovered from COVID-19.

The gene calls are TRBV7-9 and TRBJ2-1; 7 bases align to TRBD2. Per germline, CDR1 SEHNR and CDR2 FQNEAQ (reference sequence). The junction had 6 bases not matched to a gene; V was cut back by 2 bases and J by 2 bases. The CDR3 totals 16 residues. CDR3 residues: CASSLFLGGPYNEQFF. The CDR3 DNA reads TGTGCCAGCAGCTTATTCCTGGGAGGGCCCTACAATGAGCAGTTCTTC.

This clone was observed at least ten times. This rearrangement joins TRBV7-9 to TRBJ1-6; D gene ambiguous. In germline, CDR1 is SEHNR, CDR2 FQNEAQ (reference sequence). The V gene lost 1 base and the J gene lost 4 bases, with 5 bases spanning the gap. This CDR3 is built from 14 residues. CDR3 sequence reads: CASSLEQYNSPLHF. The CDR3 DNA sequence: TGTGCCAGCAGCTTAGAACAGTATAATTCACCCCTCCACTTT.

The chain combines TRBV15 with TRBJ1-5; the D gene is possibly TRBD1 (6 bases). This CDR3 is 13 amino acids long. The germline gives CDR1 LNHNV, CDR2 YYDKDF (reference sequence). Trimming removed 5 bases from V and 7 bases from J, with 12 bases in between. The CDR3 region has the DNA TGTGCCACCAGCGCAGGGGACAACCAGCCCCAGCATTTT. Translation gives CATSAGDNQPQHF.

This clone was found a few times. The chain links TRBV18 to TRBJ2-2, with a tentative D call TRBD1 (5 bases). Germline V gives CDR1 KGHSH, CDR2 LQKENI. CDR3 length: 13 amino acids. V gave up 2 bases and J gave up 7 bases, with 8 bases separating them. The DNA of the CDR3 is TGTGCCAGCTCACCAGACAGAGGCGGGGAGCTGTTTTTT. It codes for CASSPDRGGELFF. The entire variable domain, with the rest obtained from reference TRBV18 and TRBJ2-2, is as follows: NAGVMQNPRHLVRRRGQEARLRCSPMKGHSHVYWYRQLPEEGLKFMVYLQKENIIDESGMPKERFSAEFPKEGPSILRIQQVVRGDSAAYFCASSPDRGGELFFGEGSRLTVL.

The V call is TRBV7-9, the J call TRBJ1-3; 10 nucleotides match TRBD1. V dropped 5 bases and J dropped 3; count of bases not matched to a gene: 10. The CDR3 runs to 17 residues. Looked up from germline, CDR1 is SEHNR and CDR2 is FQNEAQ (reference sequence). The CDR3: CASSPWTGGSRGNTIYF. The CDR3 DNA is TGTGCCAGCAGCCCATGGACAGGGGGTTCTCGTGGAAACACCATATATTTT.

The V gene is TRBV7-3, the J gene TRBJ2-2, with D unresolved. This CDR3 contains 16 residues. Germline CDR1 reads SGHTA; CDR2 reads FQGTGA. V was clipped by 1 base and J by 0 bases, with 9 bases between them. The CDR3 DNA is TGTGCCAGCAGCTTAAGTGGTTCAGCGAACACCGGGGAGCTGTTTTTT. Translated: CASSLSGSANTGELFF.

The CDR3 DNA reads as TGTGCCAGCAGTTATTATCGGTCCAGGGCCCATCAGCCCCAGCATTTT. Its protein product is CASSYYRSRAHQPQHF. This chain joins TRBV6-2 or TRBV6-3 and TRBJ1-5; a possible D gene is TRBD1 (5 bases). V lost 3 bases and J lost 5, with 17 bases in between. This CDR3 comprises 16 residues. Per the germline V gene, CDR1 is MNHEY and CDR2 is SVGEGT.

The V call is TRBV19, the J call TRBJ2-6; TRBD1 aligns across 11 bases. Unmatched junction bases numbered 9, after V lost 8 bases and J lost 3 bases. This CDR3 has 17 residues. Germline V gene lookup returns CDR1 LNHDA and CDR2 SQIVND (reference sequence). This CDR3 is CASVDRGRLGGANVLTF. CDR3 in DNA: TGTGCCAGTGTGGACAGGGGGCGCTTGGGTGGGGCCAACGTCCTGACTTTC.

This chain connects TRBV9 to TRBJ2-7, with 9 nucleotides matching TRBD1. The CDR3 spans 15 residues. Germline assignment: CDR1 SGDLS and CDR2 YYNGEE. The V gene end was trimmed by 0 bases and the J gene end by 5 bases; junction bases not matched to a gene: 6. In DNA, the CDR3 is TGTGCCAGCAGCGTAGGCGGGACAGGGTCCAACGAGCAGTACTTC. It translates to CASSVGGTGSNEQYF.

This clone was counted a single time. The rearrangement uses TRBV5-1 and TRBJ2-1, with 11 bases identical to TRBD2. The CDR3 is made up of 16 amino acids. The V gene end was trimmed by 4 bases and the J gene end by 8 bases; junction bases not matched to a gene: 11. CDR1 SGHRS and CDR2 YFSETQ come from the germline V gene. CDR3: CASSPTLSGGADEQFF. The CDR3 DNA follows: TGCGCCAGCAGCCCCACCCTTAGCGGGGGGGCGGATGAGCAGTTCTTC. The whole variable domain, filled in from reference TRBV5-1 and TRBJ2-1, reads KAGVTQTPRYLIKTRGQQVTLSCSPISGHRSVSWYQQTPGQGLQFLFEYFSETQRNKGNFPGRFSGRQFSNSRSEMNVSTLELGDSALYLCASSPTLSGGADEQFFGPGTRLTVL.

This clone has more than one count but fewer than ten. The junction departs from germline at one end; a sequencing error may be responsible. The chain is built from TRBV30 and TRBJ2-7, with D possibly matching TRBD2 (6 bases). The CDR3 length is 14 residues. Germline CDR1 is GTSNPN and CDR2 is SVGIG (reference sequence). The DNA for the CDR3 is TGTGCCTGGAGTGTGGGAGGTCCCTCCAACGAGCAGTACTTC. Amino acid sequence: CAWSVGGPSNEQYF.

This clone was counted once. V usage is TRBV5-1 and J usage is TRBJ2-1; D gene ambiguous. In germline, CDR1 is SGHRS, CDR2 YFSETQ. The CDR3 is made up of 15 amino acids. Between the trimmed V and J ends, which lost 7 bases and 0 bases, there was a span of 14 bases. CDR3: CASGLDLSSYNEQFF. The CDR3, as DNA: TGCGCCAGCGGTCTCGATTTGAGCTCCTACAATGAGCAGTTCTTC.

This clone has only one observation. This chain joins TRBV7-2 and TRBJ2-5, with 11 bases lining up with TRBD1. The CDR3 runs 15 residues. Germline V CDR1 and CDR2: SGHTA, FQGNSA. Germline trimming cut 5 bases from V and 5 bases from J; bases unmatched to any gene: 7. The CDR3 here is CASSQAGQGVETQYF. CDR3 sequence (DNA): TGTGCCAGCAGCCAGGCGGGACAGGGGGTTGAGACCCAGTACTTC. Combining the CDR3 with reference TRBV7-2 and TRBJ2-5 gives the whole variable domain GAGVSQSPSNKVTEKGKDVELRCDPISGHTALYWYRQSLGQGLEFLIYFQGNSAPDKSGLPSDRFSAERTGGSVSTLTIQRTQQEDSAVYLCASSQAGQGVETQYFGPGTRLLVL.

The chain recombines TRBV19 with TRBJ1-4, with D unclear. V was clipped by 10 bases and J by 1 base, with 10 bases between them. This CDR3 spans 13 amino acids. Germline CDR1 reads LNHDA; CDR2 reads SQIVND (reference sequence). CDR3 loop: CATTGRTNEKLFF. CDR3 sequence (DNA): TGTGCCACCACGGGTAGAACTAATGAAAAACTGTTTTTT.

This clone was seen only once. V is TRBV24-1 and J is TRBJ1-2; 9 nucleotides agree with TRBD1. CDR3 size: 15 residues. Germline CDR1 and CDR2: KGHDR and SFDVKD. J was trimmed by 4 bases and V by 9 bases; bases with no gene match: 11. For the CDR3, the DNA is TGTGCCACCTCGCCAACAGGGGGCGCCGGCTATGGCTACACCTTC. The encoded protein is CATSPTGGAGYGYTF.

Worth noting for this clone: The same CDR3 can be traced to other DNA sequences in this sample. V usage is TRBV15 and J usage is TRBJ2-7; 7 positions match TRBD1. Per germline, CDR1 LNHNV and CDR2 YYDKDF (reference sequence). This CDR3 region has 15 residues. V lost 0 bases and J lost 1; bases outside the gene matches: 3. CDR3 sequence reads: CATSREHRGSYEQYF. CDR3 DNA: TGTGCCACCAGCAGAGAGCACAGGGGTTCCTACGAGCAGTACTTC.